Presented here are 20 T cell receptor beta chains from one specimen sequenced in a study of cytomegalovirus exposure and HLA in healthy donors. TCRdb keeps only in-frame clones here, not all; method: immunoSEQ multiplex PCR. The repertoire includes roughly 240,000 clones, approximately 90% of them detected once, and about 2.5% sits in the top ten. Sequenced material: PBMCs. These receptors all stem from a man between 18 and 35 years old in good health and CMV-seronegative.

CDR3 nucleotides: TGTGCCAGCAGCTTAGCGGCAGGACAAGAGACCCAGTACTTC. Its protein product is CASSLAAGQETQYF. The chain combines TRBV7-7 with TRBJ2-5; D gene uncertain. CDR1 is SSHAT and CDR2 is FNYEAQ in the germline V gene (reference sequence). CDR3 length equals 14 residues. The V gene lost 0 bases and the J gene lost 2 bases, with 7 bases spanning the gap.

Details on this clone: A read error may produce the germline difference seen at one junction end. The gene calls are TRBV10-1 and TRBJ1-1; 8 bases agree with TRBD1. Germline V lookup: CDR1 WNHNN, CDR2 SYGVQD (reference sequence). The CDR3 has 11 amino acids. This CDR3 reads CASSVWQGAGF. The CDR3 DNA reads TGCGCCAGCAGTGTATGGCAGGGGGCCGGTTTT.

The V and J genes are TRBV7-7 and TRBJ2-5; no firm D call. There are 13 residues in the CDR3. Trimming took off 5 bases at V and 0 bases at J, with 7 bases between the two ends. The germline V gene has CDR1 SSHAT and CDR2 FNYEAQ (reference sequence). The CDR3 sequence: CASSQLNQETQYF. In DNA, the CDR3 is TGTGCCAGCAGCCAACTTAACCAAGAGACCCAGTACTTC. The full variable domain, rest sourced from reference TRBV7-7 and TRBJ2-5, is GAGVSQSPRYKVTKRGQDVTLRCDPISSHATLYWYQQALGQGPEFLTYFNYEAQPDKSGLPSDRFSAERPEGSISTLTIQRTEQRDSAMYRCASSQLNQETQYFGPGTRLLVL.

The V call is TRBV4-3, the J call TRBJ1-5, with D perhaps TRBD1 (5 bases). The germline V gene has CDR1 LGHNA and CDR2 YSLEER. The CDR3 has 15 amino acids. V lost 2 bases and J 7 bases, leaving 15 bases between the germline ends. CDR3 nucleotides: TGCGCCAGCAGCCAAACGACGGGGGGAGGCCAGCCCCAGCATTTT. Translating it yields CASSQTTGGGQPQHF.

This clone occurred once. CDR3 loop: CATSRGLGGIQYF. Here the CDR3 DNA reads TGTGCCACCAGCAGAGGGCTAGGAGGGATCCAGTACTTC. This chain connects TRBV15 to TRBJ2-5, with TRBD2 as a possible D gene (6 bases). Germline V CDR1 and CDR2: LNHNV, YYDKDF (reference sequence). This CDR3 has 13 residues. The V and J ends lost 1 base and 10 bases respectively, with 13 bases between them.

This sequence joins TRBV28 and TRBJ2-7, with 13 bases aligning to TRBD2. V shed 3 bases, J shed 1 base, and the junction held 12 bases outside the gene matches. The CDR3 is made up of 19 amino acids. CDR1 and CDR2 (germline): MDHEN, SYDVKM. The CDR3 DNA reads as TGTGCCAGCAGTTTTGACTTAGGACTAGCGGGAGTGTTGTCCTACGAGCAGTACTTC. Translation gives CASSFDLGLAGVLSYEQYF.

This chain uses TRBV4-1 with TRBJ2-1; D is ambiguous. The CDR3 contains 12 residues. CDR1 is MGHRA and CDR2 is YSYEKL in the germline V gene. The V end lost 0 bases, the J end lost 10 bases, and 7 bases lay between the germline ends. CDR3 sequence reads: CASSQDRFEQFF. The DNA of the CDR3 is TGCGCCAGCAGCCAAGATAGATTCGAGCAGTTCTTC.

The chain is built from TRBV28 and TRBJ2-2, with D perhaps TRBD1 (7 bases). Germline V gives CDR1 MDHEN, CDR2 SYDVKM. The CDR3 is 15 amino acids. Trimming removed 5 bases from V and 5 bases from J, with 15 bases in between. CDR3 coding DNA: TGTGCCAGCAGTCCTGACAGGGCGGGGACCGGGGAGCTGTTTTTT. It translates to CASSPDRAGTGELFF.

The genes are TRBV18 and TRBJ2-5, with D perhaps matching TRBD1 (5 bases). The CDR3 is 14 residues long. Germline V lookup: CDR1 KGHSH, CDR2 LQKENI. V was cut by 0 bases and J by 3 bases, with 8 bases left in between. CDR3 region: CASSPPDSKETQYF. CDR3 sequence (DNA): TGTGCCAGCTCACCACCTGACAGTAAAGAGACCCAGTACTTC.

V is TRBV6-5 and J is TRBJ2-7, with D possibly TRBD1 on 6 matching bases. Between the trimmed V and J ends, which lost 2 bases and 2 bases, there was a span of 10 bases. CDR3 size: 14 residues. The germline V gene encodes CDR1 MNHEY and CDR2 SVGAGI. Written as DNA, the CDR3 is TGTGCCAGCAGTTACGGGGGCACTACCTACGAGCAGTACTTC. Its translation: CASSYGGTTYEQYF.

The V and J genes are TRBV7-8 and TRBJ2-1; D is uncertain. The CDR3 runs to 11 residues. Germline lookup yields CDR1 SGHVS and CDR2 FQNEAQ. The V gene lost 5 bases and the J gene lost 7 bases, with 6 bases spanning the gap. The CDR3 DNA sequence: TGTGCCAGCAGCCTTACTAATGAGCAGTTCTTC. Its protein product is CASSLTNEQFF.

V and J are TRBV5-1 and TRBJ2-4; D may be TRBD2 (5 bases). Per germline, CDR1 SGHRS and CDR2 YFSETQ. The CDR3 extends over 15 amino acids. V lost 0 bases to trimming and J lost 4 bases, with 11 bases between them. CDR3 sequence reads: CASSLDGSGKNIQYF. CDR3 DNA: TGCGCCAGCAGCTTGGACGGTTCGGGGAAAAACATTCAGTACTTC. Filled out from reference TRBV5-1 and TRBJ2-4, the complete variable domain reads KAGVTQTPRYLIKTRGQQVTLSCSPISGHRSVSWYQQTPGQGLQFLFEYFSETQRNKGNFPGRFSGRQFSNSRSEMNVSTLELGDSALYLCASSLDGSGKNIQYFGAGTRLSVL.

CDR3 in DNA: TGTGCCAGCAGCGACCGGGACAGGGGGCAGGGCTACACCTTC. It specifies CASSDRDRGQGYTF. The V gene is TRBV7-9, the J gene TRBJ1-2; 12 nucleotides line up with TRBD1. V dropped 5 bases and J dropped 8; count of bases not matched to a gene: 6. The CDR3 length is 14 residues. Germline V lookup: CDR1 SEHNR, CDR2 FQNEAQ (reference sequence).

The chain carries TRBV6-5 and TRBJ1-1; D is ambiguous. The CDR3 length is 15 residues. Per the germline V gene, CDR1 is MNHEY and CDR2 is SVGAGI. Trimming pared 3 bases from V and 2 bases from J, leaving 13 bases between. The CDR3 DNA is TGTGCCAGCAGTTATGGGTACAGCCTAAACACTGAAGCTTTCTTT. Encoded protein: CASSYGYSLNTEAFF.

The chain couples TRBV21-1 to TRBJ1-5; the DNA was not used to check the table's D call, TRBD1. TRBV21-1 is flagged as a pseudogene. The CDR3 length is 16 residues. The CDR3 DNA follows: TGTGCCAGCAGCTCCGGGACAGAATATAGCAATCAGCCCCAGCATTTT. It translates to CASSSGTEYSNQPQHF.

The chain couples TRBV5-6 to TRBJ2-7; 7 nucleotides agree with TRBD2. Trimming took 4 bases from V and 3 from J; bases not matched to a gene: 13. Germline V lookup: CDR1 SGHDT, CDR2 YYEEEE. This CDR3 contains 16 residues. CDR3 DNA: TGTGCCAGCAGCGACGCCTTTACGGGAGGACTCTACGAGCAGTACTTC. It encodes CASSDAFTGGLYEQYF.

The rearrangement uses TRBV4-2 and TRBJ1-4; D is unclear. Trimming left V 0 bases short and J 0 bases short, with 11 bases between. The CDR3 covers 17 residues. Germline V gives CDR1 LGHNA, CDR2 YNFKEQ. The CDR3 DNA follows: TGTGCCAGCAGCCAAGATTACATCCGTGCAACTAATGAAAAACTGTTTTTT. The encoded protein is CASSQDYIRATNEKLFF.

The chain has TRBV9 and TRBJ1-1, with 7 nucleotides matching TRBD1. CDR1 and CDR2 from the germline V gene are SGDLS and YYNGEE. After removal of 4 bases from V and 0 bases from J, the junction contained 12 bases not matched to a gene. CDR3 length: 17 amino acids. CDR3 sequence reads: CASSRTPRDRVNTEAFF. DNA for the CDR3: TGTGCCAGCAGCCGTACACCCCGGGACAGAGTGAACACTGAAGCTTTCTTT. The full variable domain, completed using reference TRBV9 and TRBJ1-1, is DSGVTQTPKHLITATGQRVTLRCSPRSGDLSVYWYQQSLDQGLQFLIQYYNGEERAKGNILERFSAQQFPDLHSELNLSSLELGDSALYFCASSRTPRDRVNTEAFFGQGTRLTVV.

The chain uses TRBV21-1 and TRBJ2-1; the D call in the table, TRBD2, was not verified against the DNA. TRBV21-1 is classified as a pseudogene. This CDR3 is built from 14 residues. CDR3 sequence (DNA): TGTGCCAGCAGCAAAGCGAGGAGAAACAATGAGCAGTTCTTC. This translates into CASSKARRNNEQFF.

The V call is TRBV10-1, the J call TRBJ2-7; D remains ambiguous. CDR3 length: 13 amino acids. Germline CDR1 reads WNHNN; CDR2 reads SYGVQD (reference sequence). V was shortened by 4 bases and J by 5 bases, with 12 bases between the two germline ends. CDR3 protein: CASSVNALDEQYF. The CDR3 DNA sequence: TGCGCCAGCAGTGTCAACGCCTTAGACGAGCAGTACTTC.